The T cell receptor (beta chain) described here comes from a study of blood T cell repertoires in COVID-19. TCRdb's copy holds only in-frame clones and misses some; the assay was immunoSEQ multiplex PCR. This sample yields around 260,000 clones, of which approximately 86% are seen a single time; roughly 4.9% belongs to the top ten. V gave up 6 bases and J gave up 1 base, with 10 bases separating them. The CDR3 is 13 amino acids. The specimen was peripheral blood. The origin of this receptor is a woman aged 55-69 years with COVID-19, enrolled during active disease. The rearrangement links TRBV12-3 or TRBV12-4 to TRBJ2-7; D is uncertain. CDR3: CASRNRRSYEQYF. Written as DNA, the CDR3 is TGTGCCAGCAGGAACAGACGATCCTACGAGCAGTACTTC.